The 13 T cell receptor beta chains presented below share a single source sample, sequenced in a study of technical replicates of blood from four donors (dated by TCRdb to 2016 to 2017). Library preparation employed the immunoSEQ multiplex PCR assay. The table comes from immuneACCESS by way of TCRdb, which keeps in-frame sequences with V and J called. Part of the clones is missing from these tables; in studies checked, under half for an unresolved V gene and the rest for unknown reasons. The sample data list tens of thousands of clones, and more than 90% of these were observed just once. The ten top clones hold about 0.37% of the sample. Input material: T cells isolated from PBMCs. Receptor source: a human donor in good health.

A single count supports this clone. The chain carries TRBV27 and TRBJ2-7, with 8 bases matching TRBD1. CDR1 is MNHEY, CDR2 SMNVEV, per germline (reference sequence). V dropped 5 bases and J dropped 3; count of bases not matched to a gene: 6. This CDR3 spans 14 amino acids. The CDR3 region is CASSPDREYYEQYF. The CDR3 nucleotides read TGTGCCAGCAGTCCGGACAGGGAATACTACGAGCAGTACTTC.

The rearrangement links TRBV25-1 to TRBJ2-1, with D perhaps matching TRBD1 (6 bases). Germline lookup yields CDR1 MGHDK and CDR2 SYGVNS. The CDR3 is 17 residues long. The V end lost 3 bases, the J end lost 2 bases, and 17 bases lay between the germline ends. The CDR3 loop reads CASSDLPSGTTYNEQFF. CDR3 sequence (DNA): TGTGCCAGCAGTGACCTCCCCTCAGGGACAACCTACAATGAGCAGTTCTTC.

The chain has TRBV5-1 and TRBJ2-2; D possibly corresponds to TRBD1 (6 bases). The CDR3 runs 15 residues. Trimming removed 2 bases from V and 5 bases from J, with 13 bases in between. Germline-derived CDR1 and CDR2 are SGHRS and YFSETQ. In nucleotides, the CDR3 is TGCGCCAGCAGCTTCGTCCAGGGGTTAACCGGGGAGCTGTTTTTT. It is translated as CASSFVQGLTGELFF.

V is TRBV5-6 and J is TRBJ2-7, with 7 nucleotides matching TRBD1. The CDR3 is 14 amino acids. The ends lost 4 bases at V and 3 bases at J; junction bases unmatched: 7. In germline, CDR1 is SGHDT, CDR2 YYEEEE. The chain's CDR3 is CASSGNRGRYEQYF. The CDR3 region has the DNA TGTGCCAGCAGCGGGAACAGGGGACGCTACGAGCAGTACTTC.

The chain joins TRBV21-1 to TRBJ2-7; no check of the table's D call, TRBD1, against the DNA was made. TRBV21-1 is noted as a pseudogene. CDR3 size: 13 residues. For the CDR3, the DNA is TGTGCCAGTTCTTCCGGGACAGGCTACGAGCAGTACTTC. Translation gives CASSSGTGYEQYF.

The V gene is TRBV5-4, the J gene TRBJ2-2, with D maybe TRBD1 (5 bases). Germline CDR1 reads SGHNT; CDR2 reads YYREEE (reference sequence). There are 14 residues in the CDR3. V lost 4 bases and J lost 6, with 13 bases in between. In nucleotides, the CDR3 is TGTGCCAGCAGCGAGAACATACAGGCCGGGGAGCTGTTTTTT. It yields the protein CASSENIQAGELFF.

V is TRBV27 and J is TRBJ2-3; 7 bases agree with TRBD1. Trimming at V came to 5 bases and at J to 5 bases, leaving 10 bases not matched to a gene. CDR1 is MNHEY and CDR2 is SMNVEV in the germline V gene (reference sequence). CDR3 size: 15 residues. CDR3 amino acids: CASSATGVFEDTQYF. The CDR3 DNA sequence: TGTGCCAGCAGTGCTACAGGGGTTTTCGAAGATACGCAGTATTTT.

CDR3 in DNA: TGTGCCAGCAGTTTAGGACAGGGCAACTATGGCTACACCTTC. Translating gives CASSLGQGNYGYTF. The V call is TRBV27, the J call TRBJ1-2; TRBD1 aligns across 8 bases. CDR1 MNHEY and CDR2 SMNVEV come from the germline V gene (reference sequence). CDR3 length equals 14 residues. With 2 bases clipped from V and 2 bases from J, the junction kept 1 base outside the gene matches.

This sequence joins TRBV21-1 and TRBJ2-7; the table's D call TRBD1 went unverified against the DNA. TRBV21-1 is listed as a pseudogene. The CDR3 spans 16 residues. The CDR3 DNA sequence: TGTGCCACCCCTGTGCTGAGACAGGGGGTTACCTACGAGCAGTACTTC. Amino acid sequence: CATPVLRQGVTYEQYF.

The gene calls are TRBV6-1 and TRBJ2-7; the match to TRBD2 covers 8 bases. Germline CDR1 reads MNHNS; CDR2 reads SASEGT. Trimming took 8 bases from V and 6 from J; bases not matched to a gene: 12. This CDR3 has 14 residues. This CDR3 is CASDSQRELVEQYF. Here the CDR3 DNA reads TGTGCCAGCGACTCCCAGCGGGAGCTCGTCGAGCAGTACTTC.

The gene calls are TRBV28 and TRBJ2-3; 7 bases map to TRBD2. Germline assignment: CDR1 MDHEN and CDR2 SYDVKM. The J segment lost 7 bases and the V segment lost 2 bases, leaving 12 bases of the junction unmatched. The CDR3 sequence is 16 residues long. CDR3 amino acids: CASSLLLEGGPHTQYF. The DNA for the CDR3 is TGTGCCAGCAGTTTACTCCTGGAGGGAGGGCCCCATACGCAGTATTTT.

The V and J genes are TRBV19 and TRBJ1-5, with D unresolved. The CDR3 spans 14 residues. Per germline, CDR1 LNHDA and CDR2 SQIVND (reference sequence). The V gene lost 3 bases and the J gene lost 2 bases, with 8 bases spanning the gap. This CDR3 reads CASSIIGGNQPQHF. CDR3 bases: TGTGCCAGTAGTATTATCGGGGGCAATCAGCCCCAGCATTTT.

This chain connects TRBV29-1 to TRBJ1-4, with D unresolved. CDR1 is SQVTM and CDR2 is ANQGSEA in the germline V gene. CDR3 size: 13 residues. The V gene lost 5 bases and the J gene lost 5 bases, with 12 bases spanning the gap. CDR3: CSVNEGSNEKLFF. The DNA for the CDR3 is TGCAGCGTTAATGAGGGTTCCAATGAAAAACTGTTTTTT.